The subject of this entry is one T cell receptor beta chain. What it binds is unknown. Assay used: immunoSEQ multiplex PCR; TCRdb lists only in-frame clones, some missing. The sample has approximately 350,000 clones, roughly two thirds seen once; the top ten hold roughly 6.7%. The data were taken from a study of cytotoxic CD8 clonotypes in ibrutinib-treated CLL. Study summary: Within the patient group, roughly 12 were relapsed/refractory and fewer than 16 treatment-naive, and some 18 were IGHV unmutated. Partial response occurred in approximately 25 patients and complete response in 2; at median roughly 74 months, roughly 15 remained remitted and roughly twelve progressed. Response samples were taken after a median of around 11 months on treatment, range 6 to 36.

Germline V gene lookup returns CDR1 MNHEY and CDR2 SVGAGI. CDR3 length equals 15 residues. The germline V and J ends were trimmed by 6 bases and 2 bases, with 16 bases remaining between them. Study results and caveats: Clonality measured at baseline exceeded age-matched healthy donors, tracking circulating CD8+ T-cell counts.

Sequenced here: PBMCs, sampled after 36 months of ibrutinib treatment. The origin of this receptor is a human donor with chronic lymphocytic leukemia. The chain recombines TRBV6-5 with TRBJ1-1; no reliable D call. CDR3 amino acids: CASRDPRGSNTEAFF. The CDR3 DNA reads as TGTGCCAGCAGGGACCCACGCGGGAGCAACACTGAAGCTTTCTTT.